The 24 T cell receptor beta chains in this list originate from one sample, sequenced in a study of OX40 agonist ivuxolimab in advanced cancers. Produced via immunoSEQ multiplex PCR; TCRdb's table is partial and in-frame only. The sample carries approximately 130,000 clones, approximately 90% recorded once. The sample consisted of CD4+ or CD8+ T cells sorted from blood, taken in a trial of the OX40 agonist ivuxolimab. The source is an adult with an advanced solid tumor such as melanoma, head and neck, liver or kidney cancer.

In this sample, this clone turned up a few times. The gene calls are TRBV7-2 and TRBJ2-7; 8 bases are shared with TRBD1. Unmatched junction bases numbered 8, after V lost 5 bases and J lost 2 bases. The CDR3 loop spans 15 amino acids. Germline V CDR1 and CDR2: SGHTA, FQGNSA. As DNA, the CDR3 is TGTGCCAGCAGCCCACACCCGGGACAGGCCTACGAGCAGTACTTC. Residues: CASSPHPGQAYEQYF.

V gene TRBV6-5 combines with J gene TRBJ2-1; 7 bases are a match to TRBD1. Trimming cost V 0 bases and J 6 bases; bases outside gene matches: 8. The CDR3 contains 16 residues. The germline V gene encodes CDR1 MNHEY and CDR2 SVGAGI. This CDR3 reads CASSYSSDREFNEQFF. CDR3 DNA sequence: TGTGCCAGCAGTTACTCGAGTGACAGGGAGTTCAATGAGCAGTTCTTC.

The rearrangement joins TRBV27 to TRBJ1-5; TRBD1 agrees at 10 bases. This CDR3 spans 15 amino acids. Germline CDR1 and CDR2: MNHEY and SMNVEV (reference sequence). V was pared by 0 bases and J by 4 bases, with 0 bases of the junction left unmatched. The CDR3 here is CASSLSGQGNQPQHF. The CDR3 region has the DNA TGTGCCAGCAGTTTATCGGGACAGGGGAATCAGCCCCAGCATTTT.

This clone was detected only once. The J gene is TRBJ1-5, the V gene TRBV11-2; 8 positions match TRBD1. CDR3 size: 14 residues. CDR1 is SGHAT, CDR2 FQNNGV, per germline. V shed 5 bases and J 7 bases; nucleotides not matched to a gene: 7. CDR3 in DNA: TGTGCCAGCAGCGTGGACAGGGCGGAGCAGCCCCAGCATTTT. Encoded protein: CASSVDRAEQPQHF.

The chain joins TRBV30 to TRBJ1-3; D is uncertain. The ends were cut back, 2 bases at V and 0 bases at J, with 11 bases in the middle. The CDR3 runs to 15 residues. Germline V gene sequence: CDR1 GTSNPN, CDR2 SVGIG (reference sequence). This CDR3 reads CAWSYARASGNTIYF. In DNA form, the CDR3 reads TGTGCCTGGAGTTACGCCCGAGCCTCTGGAAACACCATATATTTT.

This rearrangement joins TRBV7-3 to TRBJ1-1; weak D call: TRBD1 (5 bases). This CDR3 is built from 17 residues. Looked up from germline, CDR1 is SGHTA and CDR2 is FQGTGA. Deletions cut 5 bases from V and 4 bases from J, with 23 bases between. The CDR3 is CASSPKTGRGEGTEAFF. CDR3 DNA sequence: TGTGCCAGCAGCCCAAAGACGGGGCGGGGCGAAGGCACTGAAGCTTTCTTT.

The gene calls are TRBV6-1 and TRBJ1-4; D is uncertain. The CDR3 runs 14 residues. Germline-derived CDR1 and CDR2 are MNHNS and SASEGT. V lost 4 bases, J lost 0 bases, and 6 bases lay in between. The CDR3 DNA follows: TGTGCCAGCAGTGTTCATCCAACTAATGAAAAACTGTTTTTT. This translates into CASSVHPTNEKLFF.

This clone is a singleton in its sample. The V and J genes are TRBV5-4 and TRBJ2-1; TRBD2 matches at 8 bases. With V trimmed by 3 bases and J by 3 bases, 5 bases remained unmatched. The CDR3 spans 15 residues. Looked up from germline, CDR1 is SGHNT and CDR2 is YYREEE (reference sequence). CDR3 sequence: CASSSWTSFYNEQFF. Written as DNA, the CDR3 is TGTGCCAGCAGCTCATGGACTAGCTTCTACAATGAGCAGTTCTTC. The variable domain in full, with the rest retrieved from reference TRBV5-4 and TRBJ2-1, is ETGVTQSPTHLIKTRGQQVTLRCSSQSGHNTVSWYQQALGQGPQFIFQYYREEENGRGNFPPRFSGLQFPNYSSELNVNALELDDSALYLCASSSWTSFYNEQFFGPGTRLTVL.

V and J are TRBV7-3 and TRBJ2-3; no clear D. Trimming pared 1 base from V and 4 bases from J, leaving 9 bases between. This CDR3 spans 14 amino acids. Germline CDR1 reads SGHTA; CDR2 reads FQGTGA. CDR3: CASSLNSSPDTQYF. For the CDR3, the DNA is TGTGCCAGCAGCTTAAATAGCTCCCCAGATACGCAGTATTTT.

The V call is TRBV7-6, the J call TRBJ2-7; the D is unclear. V lost 5 bases to trimming and J lost 0 bases, with 11 bases between them. Germline V gives CDR1 SGHVS, CDR2 FNYEAQ. The CDR3 length is 14 residues. The chain's CDR3 is CASSASLSSYEQYF. In DNA, the CDR3 is TGTGCCAGCAGCGCCAGTTTAAGCTCCTACGAGCAGTACTTC.

J is TRBJ1-1 and V is TRBV5-1; D may be TRBD1 (5 bases). This CDR3 is 15 amino acids long. The germline CDR1 and CDR2 sequences are SGHRS and YFSETQ. V lost 0 bases and J 1 base, leaving 10 bases between the germline ends. CDR3 nucleotide sequence: TGCGCCAGCAGCTTGGGAGCGACAGCGAACACTGAAGCTTTCTTT. It specifies CASSLGATANTEAFF.

The genes are TRBV28 and TRBJ1-2; D uncertain. This CDR3 comprises 13 residues. Germline V gene data show CDR1 as MDHEN and CDR2 as SYDVKM. V was cut by 10 bases and J by 2 bases, with 14 bases left in between. The CDR3 is CAITNGRNYGYTF. The CDR3 DNA reads TGTGCCATCACCAACGGGAGGAACTATGGCTACACCTTC.

The rearrangement links TRBV11-2 to TRBJ1-2; 8 positions match TRBD1. The V and J ends lost 7 bases and 7 bases, in that order; junction bases with no gene match: 8. Germline V gene sequence: CDR1 SGHAT, CDR2 FQNNGV. The CDR3 runs 13 residues. The CDR3 region is CASTPGQAAGYTF. CDR3 in DNA: TGTGCCAGCACCCCGGGACAGGCCGCTGGCTACACCTTC.

The DNA of the CDR3 is TGTGCCAGCAGTTCCCAGGCGGTAGAATACGAGCAGTACTTC. This encodes CASSSQAVEYEQYF. This chain connects TRBV6-6 to TRBJ2-7; unclear D gene. This CDR3 is built from 14 residues. The ends were cut back, 4 bases at V and 4 bases at J, with 14 bases in the middle. Germline V gene sequence: CDR1 MNHNY, CDR2 SVGAGI (reference sequence).

The chain uses TRBV6-1 and TRBJ1-2; D not resolved. This CDR3 comprises 14 residues. The germline V gene has CDR1 MNHNS and CDR2 SASEGT. V lost 2 bases to trimming and J lost 4 bases, with 11 bases between them. The CDR3: CASSESPGVYGYTF. CDR3 nucleotides: TGTGCCAGCAGTGAATCACCAGGTGTCTATGGCTACACCTTC.

J is TRBJ1-2 and V is TRBV11-2; D is perhaps TRBD1 (5 bases). CDR1 is SGHAT, CDR2 FQNNGV, per germline. CDR3 size: 13 residues. Trimming took 4 bases from V and 5 from J, leaving 11 bases between them. CDR3 residues: CASSSGEGYGYTF. The CDR3 DNA follows: TGTGCCAGCAGCTCCGGGGAGGGGTATGGCTACACCTTC.

This clone occurred once. The chain joins TRBV18 to TRBJ1-2; D gene uncertain. Trimming took 5 bases from V and 7 from J, leaving 20 bases between them. CDR3 size: 15 residues. Germline CDR1 reads KGHSH; CDR2 reads LQKENI. DNA of the CDR3: TGTGCCAGCTCAGCCAACAGCGAACAGACGGGTGGCTACACCTTC. The encoded protein is CASSANSEQTGGYTF.

The chain has TRBV14 and TRBJ2-1; no definite D call. Trimming removed 0 bases from V and 4 bases from J, with 13 bases in between. Germline V gives CDR1 SGHDN, CDR2 FVKESK. The CDR3 sequence is 16 residues long. The CDR3 DNA sequence: TGTGCCAGCAGCCAAGATGGAGACGCAAGGTACAATGAGCAGTTCTTC. Translation gives CASSQDGDARYNEQFF.

The V call is TRBV27, the J call TRBJ1-4; 7 bases are a match to TRBD1. The CDR3 loop spans 14 amino acids. V lost 5 bases and J lost 6; bases outside the gene matches: 6. In germline, CDR1 is MNHEY, CDR2 SMNVEV (reference sequence). The CDR3 region has the DNA TGTGCCAGCAGTAAATCAGGGGGTGATGAAAAACTGTTTTTT. It yields the protein CASSKSGGDEKLFF.

The chain couples TRBV10-2 to TRBJ2-7; no clear D gene. The V end was cut by 3 bases, the J end by 3 bases, with 0 bases between. The CDR3 extends over 10 amino acids. Looked up from germline, CDR1 is WSHSY and CDR2 is SAAADI. The CDR3 is CASSDYEQYF. CDR3 nucleotides: TGCGCCAGCAGTGACTACGAGCAGTACTTC.

V and J are TRBV27 and TRBJ2-5, with D perhaps matching TRBD2 (6 bases). The better agreement between TRBJ2-7 and the DNA end casts doubt on the J call. The germline CDR1 and CDR2 sequences are MNHEY and SMNVEV (reference sequence). The CDR3 consists of 14 residues. The CDR3 loop reads CASSPLSGSYEQYF. CDR3 DNA sequence: TGTGCCAGCAGTCCCCTGTCCGGGAGCTACGAGCAGTACTTC.

The chain recombines TRBV28 with TRBJ1-1; D might be TRBD1 (5 bases). Trimming took off 7 bases at V and 4 bases at J, with 16 bases between the two ends. CDR3 length: 14 amino acids. Looked up from germline, CDR1 is MDHEN and CDR2 is SYDVKM. CDR3 in amino acids: CASIEGNWSTEAFF. CDR3 sequence (DNA): TGTGCCAGCATAGAGGGGAATTGGAGCACTGAAGCTTTCTTT.

J is TRBJ2-5 and V is TRBV19; either TRBD1 or TRBD2 may supply D (5 bases each). CDR1 LNHDA and CDR2 SQIVND come from the germline V gene (reference sequence). V gave up 5 bases and J gave up 5 bases, with 12 bases separating them. The CDR3 contains 13 residues. The CDR3 is CASSLGVGETQYF. The CDR3 nucleotides read TGTGCCAGTAGTCTGGGGGTGGGGGAGACCCAGTACTTC. Full variable domain (missing parts from reference TRBV19 and TRBJ2-5): DGGITQSPKYLFRKEGQNVTLSCEQNLNHDAMYWYRQDPGQGLRLIYYSQIVNDFQKGDIAEGYSVSREKKESFPLTVTSAQKNPTAFYLCASSLGVGETQYFGPGTRLLVL.

CDR3 sequence (DNA): TGTGCCAGCGGGACGCCTGCTCTTAGCACAGATACGCAGTATTTT. Translated: CASGTPALSTDTQYF. The chain combines TRBV28 with TRBJ2-3; D may match TRBD1 or TRBD2 (5 bases each). The V and J ends lost 8 bases and 0 bases respectively, with 15 bases between them. The CDR3 contains 15 residues. Germline V gene sequence: CDR1 MDHEN, CDR2 SYDVKM.